The 9 T cell receptor beta chains presented below share a single source sample, sequenced in a study of blood T cell repertoires in COVID-19 (dated by TCRdb to the early 2020s). Library preparation was by the immunoSEQ multiplex PCR assay. The table was pulled from immuneACCESS by TCRdb, which kept in-frame rearrangements only. Such tables lose some clones; where checked, under half of the loss comes from unresolved V genes, and the rest has no known cause. The sample table records some 200,000 clones; roughly nine tenths of these occur just once. The ten largest clonotypes hold roughly 8.4% of the sample. The sample comprised PBMCs or T cells enriched from blood (not recorded which). The receptors were sampled from a woman younger than 30 who had recovered from COVID-19.

The chain combines TRBV11-2 with TRBJ2-5, with 10 bases that match TRBD1. Looked up from germline, CDR1 is SGHAT and CDR2 is FQNNGV. There are 15 residues in the CDR3. V lost 4 bases, J lost 4 bases, and 6 bases stayed unmatched. Written as DNA, the CDR3 is TGTGCCAGCAGCTGGGGACAGGGGAACCCAGAGACCCAGTACTTC. It yields the protein CASSWGQGNPETQYF.

This clone has a single count. The rearrangement links TRBV19 to TRBJ1-3; no clear D gene. The V gene's germline CDR1 is LNHDA and CDR2 SQIVND (reference sequence). Trimming pared 2 bases from V and 0 bases from J, leaving 11 bases between. This CDR3 comprises 16 residues. CDR3 sequence reads: CASSIIPGLSGNTIYF. The CDR3 DNA reads as TGTGCCAGTAGTATAATTCCAGGACTCTCTGGAAACACCATATATTTT.

The chain uses TRBV9 and TRBJ1-1, with D tentatively TRBD1 (5 bases). The CDR3 spans 14 residues. V was trimmed by 3 bases and J by 1 base, leaving 10 bases between them. CDR1 and CDR2 from the germline V gene are SGDLS and YYNGEE. The CDR3 nucleotides read TGTGCCAGCAGCGCGACAGTCTGGAACACTGAAGCTTTCTTT. Its protein product is CASSATVWNTEAFF.

The chain combines TRBV29-1 with TRBJ1-1; TRBD1 matches at 7 bases. This CDR3 is 13 amino acids long. V gave up 5 bases and J gave up 1 base; unmatched junction bases: 4. CDR1 is SQVTM and CDR2 is ANQGSEA in the germline V gene. The CDR3 loop reads CSVMGQTNTEAFF. CDR3 in DNA: TGCAGCGTTATGGGACAGACGAACACTGAAGCTTTCTTT.

The chain uses TRBV6-5 and TRBJ2-3, with D unresolved. From germline, CDR1 is MNHEY and CDR2 SVGAGI. CDR3 length: 15 residues. Trimming took off 7 bases at V and 2 bases at J, with 16 bases between the two ends. The CDR3 sequence is CASIATYRHTDTQYF. Written as DNA, the CDR3 is TGTGCCAGCATCGCGACTTATCGGCACACAGATACGCAGTATTTT.

The chain joins TRBV9 to TRBJ1-1; D not resolved. This CDR3 region has 14 residues. The V and J ends lost 3 bases and 0 bases respectively, with 9 bases between them. Per the germline V gene, CDR1 is SGDLS and CDR2 is YYNGEE. CDR3 in DNA: TGTGCCAGCAGCGCGGACTCATTGAACACTGAAGCTTTCTTT. Its protein product is CASSADSLNTEAFF.

The V call is TRBV4-2, the J call TRBJ1-1; 8 nucleotides align to TRBD1. V lost 1 base, J lost 5 bases, and 3 bases stayed unmatched. This CDR3 is built from 14 residues. CDR1 and CDR2 (germline): LGHNA, YNFKEQ. CDR3 sequence: CASSQVQGETEAFF. The CDR3 DNA sequence: TGTGCCAGCAGCCAAGTACAGGGGGAAACTGAAGCTTTCTTT.

The rearrangement uses TRBV9 and TRBJ2-1, with TRBD2 matching over 10 bases. The germline V gene encodes CDR1 SGDLS and CDR2 YYNGEE. The V gene end was trimmed by 4 bases and the J gene end by 4 bases; junction bases not matched to a gene: 5. The CDR3 loop spans 15 amino acids. CDR3 loop: CASSRGLAEYNEQFF. The CDR3 DNA sequence: TGTGCCAGCAGCCGAGGACTAGCGGAATACAATGAGCAGTTCTTC. Full variable domain (outside the CDR3, taken from reference TRBV9 and TRBJ2-1): DSGVTQTPKHLITATGQRVTLRCSPRSGDLSVYWYQQSLDQGLQFLIQYYNGEERAKGNILERFSAQQFPDLHSELNLSSLELGDSALYFCASSRGLAEYNEQFFGPGTRLTVL.

This sequence joins TRBV11-2 and TRBJ2-5, with 7 bases fitting TRBD2. The CDR3 runs 16 residues. J lost 2 bases, V lost 5 bases, and 11 bases had no gene match. Germline-derived CDR1 and CDR2 are SGHAT and FQNNGV. The CDR3 region is CASSTPRGGVQETQYF. Here the CDR3 DNA reads TGTGCCAGCAGCACTCCTCGCGGGGGAGTGCAAGAGACCCAGTACTTC.